The 26 T cell receptor beta chains in this list originate from one sample, sequenced in a study of identical twins. TCRdb re-derived calls from the 5' RACE reads in MiXCR, one entry per CDR3 protein. There are under 500,000 distinct CDR3 sequences in the sample; 13% to 15% occur only once, and about 0.97% lies in the top ten. The same data also contributed to another study, on yellow fever vaccine responses in identical twins.

Sequenced sample: CD4+ T cells sorted from blood. The receptors here all came from a woman between 18 and 29 years old in good health.

This chain connects TRBV6-1 to TRBJ1-1; TRBD1 might be the D (5 bases). Germline V gene lookup returns CDR1 MNHNS and CDR2 SASEGT. The CDR3 totals 11 residues. Trimming took 6 bases from V and 8 from J, leaving 10 bases between them. The CDR3 DNA sequence: TGTGCCAGCAGGACAGTGTGGGAAGCTTTCTTT. It yields the protein CASRTVWEAFF.

This clonotype came up many times. The chain is built from TRBV10-3 and TRBJ2-2, with 13 bases matching TRBD2. Germline trimming cut 6 bases from V and 3 bases from J; bases unmatched to any gene: 1. There are 15 residues in the CDR3. Looked up from germline, CDR1 is ENHRY and CDR2 is SYGVKD. The CDR3 loop is CAISGLAGDTGELFF. The DNA of the CDR3 is TGTGCCATCAGCGGACTAGCGGGAGACACCGGGGAGCTGTTTTTT.

This clonotype was seen repeatedly, ten times or more. This chain connects TRBV5-1 to TRBJ2-1, with D maybe TRBD2 (6 bases). CDR3 length: 15 amino acids. Per germline, CDR1 SGHRS and CDR2 YFSETQ. The V and J ends lost 4 bases and 0 bases respectively, with 11 bases between them. The CDR3 region has the DNA TGCGCCAGCAGCCGGGACTTGAGCTCCTACAATGAGCAGTTCTTC. Translation: CASSRDLSSYNEQFF.

About this clonotype itself: At one boundary the junction diverges from the germline segment, which might be a read error. The chain has TRBV4-2 and TRBJ2-3, with 7 bases aligning to TRBD2. The CDR3 consists of 18 residues. Germline loops: CDR1 LGHNA, CDR2 YNFKEQ. CDR3 coding DNA: TGTCCCAGCAGCCAAGCATCAAAAGCGGGGAGAGGCACAGATACGCAGTATTTT. Translated, it gives CPSSQASKAGRGTDTQYF.

This clonotype was observed a handful of times. The rearrangement links TRBV20-1 to TRBJ2-3; D might be TRBD1 (6 bases). Trimming stripped 2 bases from V and 1 base from J, with 10 bases between. Germline CDR1 reads DFQATT; CDR2 reads SNEGSKA (reference sequence). The CDR3 loop spans 14 amino acids. The DNA of the CDR3 is TGCAGTGCTAGATACGAGGGGGGCACAGATACGCAGTATTTT. Its translation is CSARYEGGTDTQYF.

The genes are TRBV6-1 and TRBJ1-1, with a tentative D call TRBD1 (6 bases). V was pared by 7 bases and J by 1 base, with 10 bases between. Germline V gene sequence: CDR1 MNHNS, CDR2 SASEGT. CDR3 size: 13 residues. The CDR3: CASTGASNTEAFF. The CDR3 nucleotides are TGTGCCAGCACGGGGGCCTCGAACACTGAAGCTTTCTTT.

This clonotype was observed a handful of times. The rearrangement joins TRBV6-2 or TRBV6-3 to TRBJ2-1; maybe TRBD1 (5 bases). Germline V gene lookup returns CDR1 MNHEY and CDR2 SVGEGT. CDR3 length: 14 amino acids. The V and J ends lost 11 bases and 2 bases respectively, with 16 bases between them. The CDR3 DNA sequence: TGTGCCTCCATGGGGCCTGCCGCCTACAATGAGCAGTTCTTC. It codes for CASMGPAAYNEQFF.

The chain is built from TRBV2 and TRBJ2-1, with D possibly TRBD2 on 5 matching bases. Germline-derived CDR1 and CDR2 are SNHLY and FYNNEI. The CDR3 totals 14 residues. Trimming took off 5 bases at V and 7 bases at J, with 15 bases between the two ends. The CDR3 loop is CASSQSSLANEQFF. Here the CDR3 DNA reads TGTGCCAGCAGTCAGTCTAGCCTCGCGAATGAGCAGTTCTTC.

The chain links TRBV11-1 to TRBJ2-2; 7 positions agree with TRBD2. Germline assignment: CDR1 SGHAT and CDR2 FQDESV (reference sequence). The V and J ends lost 1 base and 6 bases, in that order; junction bases with no gene match: 17. The CDR3 loop spans 19 amino acids. The CDR3 region is CASSLVPISGGRSPGELFF. CDR3 sequence (DNA): TGTGCCAGCAGCTTAGTTCCTATCTCCGGCGGGAGAAGCCCCGGGGAGCTGTTTTTT.

This clonotype was counted at least ten times. The chain links TRBV5-5 to TRBJ1-5; D is unresolved. The CDR3 has 16 amino acids. Germline assignment: CDR1 SGHKS and CDR2 YYEKEE (reference sequence). V lost 0 bases, J lost 0 bases, and 10 bases lay in between. As DNA, the CDR3 is TGTGCCAGCAGCTTGGGGCGGAGTAATAGCAATCAGCCCCAGCATTTT. Amino acid sequence: CASSLGRSNSNQPQHF.

This clonotype was observed at least ten times. This chain links TRBV12-3 or TRBV12-4 with TRBJ2-5; no reliable D call. V gave up 3 bases and J gave up 3 bases, with 8 bases separating them. This CDR3 spans 13 amino acids. The CDR3 sequence: CASSFVGKETQYF. CDR3 nucleotides: TGTGCCAGCAGTTTCGTGGGGAAAGAGACCCAGTACTTC.

The chain combines TRBV28 with TRBJ1-5; TRBD1 aligns across 8 bases. The V gene's germline CDR1 is MDHEN and CDR2 SYDVKM. CDR3 length: 13 residues. The V gene end was trimmed by 8 bases and the J gene end by 4 bases; junction bases not matched to a gene: 4. The CDR3 DNA sequence: TGTGCCAGCCGGGGACAGGAGAATCAGCCCCAGCATTTT. The encoded protein is CASRGQENQPQHF.

This clonotype came up many times. V is TRBV29-1 and J is TRBJ2-3; D gene ambiguous. The CDR3 loop spans 13 amino acids. CDR1 is SQVTM and CDR2 is ANQGSEA in the germline V gene. V was shortened by 3 bases and J by 4 bases, with 11 bases between the two germline ends. The CDR3: CSVDVGYADTQYF. The CDR3 bases are TGCAGCGTTGATGTAGGGTACGCAGATACGCAGTATTTT.

The rearrangement links TRBV9 to TRBJ2-7; TRBD1 or TRBD2 may be the D gene (5 bases each). Germline loops: CDR1 SGDLS, CDR2 YYNGEE. The CDR3 runs to 14 residues. V lost 0 bases to trimming and J lost 3 bases, with 10 bases between them. The CDR3 DNA is TGTGCCAGCAGCGTAGGGGGGATTTACTACGAGCAGTACTTC. It translates to CASSVGGIYYEQYF.

This chain uses TRBV2 with TRBJ2-3, with D possibly TRBD1 on 6 matching bases. The CDR3 totals 12 residues. Germline values: CDR1 SNHLY, CDR2 FYNNEI. Deletions cut 8 bases from V and 2 bases from J, with 8 bases between. The CDR3 sequence is CASRDITDTQYF. CDR3 coding DNA: TGTGCCAGCCGGGACATCACAGATACGCAGTATTTT.

This clonotype was seen more than once but under ten times. The J gene is TRBJ2-1, the V gene TRBV7-2, with no clear D. V lost 0 bases and J lost 13, with 13 bases in between. CDR3 length: 13 amino acids. Germline V lookup: CDR1 SGHTA, CDR2 FQGNSA. The CDR3 sequence: CASSLAQDRLQFF. The CDR3 nucleotides are TGTGCCAGCAGCTTAGCCCAGGATCGTCTCCAGTTCTTC.

This clonotype was detected ten times or more. The chain links TRBV10-3 to TRBJ2-3, with D perhaps given as TRBD1 or TRBD2 (6 bases each). Germline CDR1 ENHRY, CDR2 SYGVKD. The CDR3 sequence is 13 residues long. V was trimmed by 6 bases and J by 6 bases, leaving 13 bases between them. Here the CDR3 reads CAIRGGSEDTQYF. CDR3 nucleotides: TGTGCCATCAGAGGGGGGTCGGAGGATACGCAGTATTTT.

The chain has TRBV5-5 and TRBJ2-3, with 9 bases lining up with TRBD1. Germline CDR1 reads SGHKS; CDR2 reads YYEKEE (reference sequence). The CDR3 is made up of 15 amino acids. The V gene end was trimmed by 4 bases and the J gene end by 4 bases; junction bases not matched to a gene: 7. As DNA, the CDR3 is TGTGCCAGCAGCCTCCTACAGGGGGCTTCAGATACGCAGTATTTT. Protein: CASSLLQGASDTQYF.

This clonotype showed up many times. The chain combines TRBV12-3 or TRBV12-4 with TRBJ2-1; no firm D call. Trimming removed 4 bases from V and 10 bases from J, with 11 bases in between. The CDR3 runs to 12 residues. The CDR3 here is CASSSGFREQFF. CDR3 DNA sequence: TGTGCCAGCAGTTCCGGCTTTAGGGAGCAGTTCTTC.

This clonotype was seen at least ten times. The rearrangement uses TRBV7-2 and TRBJ2-3; 8 nucleotides match TRBD1. Germline V lookup: CDR1 SGHTA, CDR2 FQGNSA. V trimming: 6 bases; J trimming: 6 bases; junction bases outside the gene matches: 5. The CDR3 sequence is 13 residues long. CDR3 in amino acids: CASSPGGRDTQYF. CDR3 in DNA: TGTGCCAGCAGTCCAGGGGGCCGGGATACGCAGTATTTT.

This clonotype occurred a few times. The genes are TRBV5-1 and TRBJ1-2, with D hard to call. This CDR3 is built from 13 residues. Germline V gives CDR1 SGHRS, CDR2 YFSETQ. The V end lost 3 bases, the J end lost 7 bases, and 13 bases lay between the germline ends. The CDR3 DNA follows: TGCGCCAGCAGCTCGGGAGACGACGGTGGCTACACCTTC. It encodes CASSSGDDGGYTF. Full variable domain (outside the CDR3, taken from reference TRBV5-1 and TRBJ1-2): KAGVTQTPRYLIKTRGQQVTLSCSPISGHRSVSWYQQTPGQGLQFLFEYFSETQRNKGNFPGRFSGRQFSNSRSEMNVSTLELGDSALYLCASSSGDDGGYTFGSGTRLTVV.

This clonotype has only a few counts. The chain recombines TRBV28 with TRBJ2-1, with a possible D match to TRBD2 (6 bases). V was clipped by 8 bases and J by 12 bases, with 20 bases between them. Germline V CDR1 and CDR2: MDHEN, SYDVKM. The CDR3 runs 13 residues. The CDR3 bases are TGTGCCAGCGTAGCTAGCACGCCCGGGGGGCAGTTCTTC. Translating it yields CASVASTPGGQFF.

This clonotype was recorded a few times. The chain joins TRBV14 to TRBJ2-2; perhaps TRBD2 as D (6 bases). The CDR3 covers 16 residues. Trimming took off 4 bases at V and 4 bases at J, with 16 bases between the two ends. Looked up from germline, CDR1 is SGHDN and CDR2 is FVKESK. Here the CDR3 reads CASSPIGGYGTGELFF. DNA for the CDR3: TGTGCCAGCAGCCCCATAGGAGGGTACGGCACCGGGGAGCTGTTTTTT. The full variable domain, completed using reference TRBV14 and TRBJ2-2, is EAGVTQFPSHSVIEKGQTVTLRCDPISGHDNLYWYRRVMGKEIKFLLHFVKESKQDESGMPNNRFLAERTGGTYSTLKVQPAELEDSGVYFCASSPIGGYGTGELFFGEGSRLTVL.

This clonotype was seen only a few times. The chain is built from TRBV6-1 and TRBJ2-5, with 15 nucleotides matching TRBD2. Germline V CDR1 and CDR2: MNHNS, SASEGT. The CDR3 covers 16 residues. V trimming: 5 bases; J trimming: 6 bases; junction bases outside the gene matches: 7. CDR3 protein: CASSRTGLAGGKTQYF. The CDR3 coding sequence is TGTGCCAGCAGTCGAACCGGACTAGCGGGAGGGAAGACCCAGTACTTC.

This clonotype was counted between two and nine times. The chain has TRBV6-1 and TRBJ1-1; the D is unclear. From germline, CDR1 is MNHNS and CDR2 SASEGT. CDR3 length: 14 residues. Trimming took 3 bases from V and 0 from J, leaving 8 bases between them. The CDR3 reads CASSEATLNTEAFF. The CDR3 DNA follows: TGTGCCAGCAGTGAGGCTACACTGAACACTGAAGCTTTCTTT.

This clonotype was recorded many times. V and J are TRBV29-1 and TRBJ1-2; D call uncertain. This CDR3 spans 11 amino acids. CDR1 SQVTM and CDR2 ANQGSEA come from the germline V gene. Trimming cost V 7 bases and J 8 bases, with 14 bases left between them. The CDR3 loop is CSARQAWGYTF. The CDR3 DNA sequence: TGCAGCGCCCGCCAGGCGTGGGGCTACACCTTC.